This T cell receptor (beta chain) comes out of a study of CD8 T cells in ankylosing spondylitis. Whole-study results and caveats: A motif in TCR beta, a set of about eight highly homologous variants, appeared characteristic of ankylosing spondylitis blood. Matched synovial fluid from ankylosing spondylitis patients was reported to be enriched for disease-linked clones.

By quantitative 5'-RACE with molecular barcodes, the TCR beta libraries were made. TCRdb redid the calling of the 5' RACE reads with MiXCR, one entry per CDR3 protein. Among tens of thousands of distinct CDR3 sequences listed, 9.5% to 11% were seen once. With respect to this clonotype: Its antigen is still unknown. A much larger clone differs by one base, so this may be a read error.

There are 13 residues in the CDR3. V was shortened by 0 bases and J by 10 bases, with 12 bases between the two germline ends. The germline CDR1 and CDR2 sequences are LGHDT and YNNKEL (reference sequence). The chain joins TRBV3-1 to TRBJ2-5; no clear D gene. The sample taken for sequencing was blood, either unsorted or a sorted T cell fraction (not recorded which). The clonotype originates from a male donor with ankylosing spondylitis or in good health (not recorded which). The CDR3 spells CASSQDFMQIQYF. The CDR3 DNA reads as TGTGCCAGCAGCCAAGACTTTATGCAGATCCAGTACTTC.